What follows are 22 T cell receptor beta chains derived from one specimen sequenced in a study of blood T cell repertoires in COVID-19. Data came from immunoSEQ multiplex PCR; TCRdb stores just in-frame clones and leaves some out. The data contain about 100,000 clones, around 83% of them singletons. The sequenced sample consisted of peripheral blood. These receptors all stem from a woman in her 70s with acute or convalescent COVID-19.

A single count supports this clone. The chain carries TRBV5-1 and TRBJ2-7; 9 bases map to TRBD2. Trimming took 3 bases from V and 4 from J; bases not matched to a gene: 8. Per the germline V gene, CDR1 is SGHRS and CDR2 is YFSETQ. The CDR3 runs 15 residues. DNA of the CDR3: TGCGCCAGCAGCTCGGCCCTAGCGGGAAGATACGAGCAGTACTTC. Amino acid sequence: CASSSALAGRYEQYF.

Only one count was recorded for this clone. The V and J genes are TRBV6-6 and TRBJ2-5; TRBD1 aligns across 9 bases. V was pared by 6 bases and J by 3 bases, with 5 bases of the junction left unmatched. The CDR3 is made up of 14 amino acids. Germline CDR1 reads MNHNY; CDR2 reads SVGAGI (reference sequence). The CDR3 spells CASRTGGVKETQYF. In DNA, the CDR3 is TGTGCCAGCAGAACAGGGGGCGTGAAAGAGACCCAGTACTTC.

This clone was picked up one time. The rearrangement links TRBV10-3 to TRBJ1-4; the match to TRBD1 covers 9 bases. Trimming took 5 bases from V and 5 from J; bases not matched to a gene: 3. Germline V lookup: CDR1 ENHRY, CDR2 SYGVKD. The CDR3 runs to 14 residues. CDR3 sequence reads: CAISLGTGNEKLFF. CDR3 nucleotide sequence: TGTGCCATCAGTCTAGGGACAGGGAATGAAAAACTGTTTTTT.

J is TRBJ2-4 and V is TRBV27, with 7 positions matching TRBD2. V lost 10 bases to trimming and J lost 4 bases; unmatched junction nucleotides: 7. Germline CDR1 is MNHEY and CDR2 is SMNVEV (reference sequence). The CDR3 consists of 13 residues. The CDR3 nucleotides are TGTGCCACTCCTAGGGAGGGGAAAAACATTCAGTACTTC. Residues: CATPREGKNIQYF.

The V call is TRBV3-1 (or the pseudogene TRBV3-2), the J call TRBJ1-6, with 9 bases fitting TRBD1. The CDR3 covers 16 residues. Trimming at V came to 1 base and at J to 8 bases, leaving 6 bases not matched to a gene. Per the germline V gene, CDR1 is LGHDT and CDR2 is YNNKEL (reference sequence). The CDR3 coding sequence is TGTGCCAGCAGCCAAGGGGTGGGACAGGGATATTCACCCCTCCACTTT. Translated, it gives CASSQGVGQGYSPLHF.

This sequence joins TRBV19 and TRBJ1-4, with 9 bases fitting TRBD1. The CDR3 extends over 16 amino acids. The V gene's germline CDR1 is LNHDA and CDR2 SQIVND (reference sequence). J was trimmed by 7 bases and V by 3 bases; bases with no gene match: 9. The CDR3 DNA follows: TGTGCCAGTAGTATCGGACGGGGACAGGGATTTGAAAAACTGTTTTTT. As protein: CASSIGRGQGFEKLFF.

This chain uses TRBV28 with TRBJ1-2, with D unresolved. The germline gives CDR1 MDHEN, CDR2 SYDVKM. The CDR3 totals 14 residues. V gave up 5 bases and J gave up 1 base, with 11 bases separating them. As DNA, the CDR3 is TGTGCCAGCAGTCTCGGACGGGATAACTATGGCTACACCTTC. Protein: CASSLGRDNYGYTF.

This clone was recorded once. The chain joins TRBV30 to TRBJ2-7, with a possible D match to TRBD2 (7 bases). This CDR3 contains 12 residues. CDR1 and CDR2 (germline): GTSNPN, SVGIG (reference sequence). Between the trimmed V and J ends, which lost 4 bases and 3 bases, there was a span of 10 bases. CDR3 nucleotides: TGTGCCTGGAAGGGGGGGGGCTACGAGCAGTACTTC. It specifies CAWKGGGYEQYF.

The chain joins TRBV10-3 to TRBJ1-4; a weak D match, TRBD1 (6 bases). Germline-derived CDR1 and CDR2 are ENHRY and SYGVKD. V shed 2 bases and J shed 7 bases, with 14 bases lying between them. The CDR3 runs 15 residues. The CDR3 region has the DNA TGTGCCATCAGTGAGACCGGGACACCGCTTGAAAAACTGTTTTTT. Translating gives CAISETGTPLEKLFF.

The genes are TRBV19 and TRBJ1-5; 8 bases agree with TRBD1. Germline V gives CDR1 LNHDA, CDR2 SQIVND (reference sequence). The CDR3 has 18 residues. V lost 5 bases and J lost 0; bases outside the gene matches: 12. CDR3 sequence (DNA): TGTGCCAGTAGTGTAGGACAGGGTCGGTCAAATAGCAATCAGCCCCAGCATTTT. Protein sequence: CASSVGQGRSNSNQPQHF.

The chain uses TRBV7-6 and TRBJ2-2; maybe TRBD2 (6 bases). The ends were cut back, 1 base at V and 7 bases at J, with 25 bases in the middle. The germline V gene has CDR1 SGHVS and CDR2 FNYEAQ. The CDR3 totals 19 residues. The CDR3 loop reads CASSLVSVGSRISHGELFF. The CDR3 region has the DNA TGTGCCAGCAGCTTAGTTTCCGTCGGGAGCCGTATATCTCACGGGGAGCTGTTTTTT.

The J gene is TRBJ2-1, the V gene TRBV6-5; D not resolved. Trimming shortened V by 7 bases and J by 4 bases, and 11 bases separated the two germline ends. Per the germline V gene, CDR1 is MNHEY and CDR2 is SVGAGI. This CDR3 is built from 13 residues. CDR3 sequence: CASTTNGYNEQFF. The CDR3 nucleotides are TGTGCCAGCACAACTAACGGATACAATGAGCAGTTCTTC.

The chain couples TRBV5-6 to TRBJ1-6, with 8 bases fitting TRBD1. The V gene end was trimmed by 10 bases and the J gene end by 8 bases; junction bases not matched to a gene: 8. Germline V gives CDR1 SGHDT, CDR2 YYEEEE. The CDR3 loop spans 13 amino acids. The DNA of the CDR3 is TGTGCCGGGCAGACAGGGGAATATTCACCCCTCCACTTT. Encoded protein: CAGQTGEYSPLHF.

The chain links TRBV5-1 to TRBJ1-6, with no clear D. Germline CDR1 SGHRS, CDR2 YFSETQ. CDR3 length equals 14 residues. The germline V and J ends were trimmed by 5 bases and 7 bases, with 13 bases remaining between them. In DNA, the CDR3 is TGCGCCAGCAGATCTGGCACGAAAAATTCACCCCTCCACTTT. It yields the protein CASRSGTKNSPLHF.

The rearrangement joins TRBV5-3 to TRBJ2-1; the D gene is possibly TRBD2 (6 bases). TRBV5-3 is an open reading frame, and its role is uncertain. V was shortened by 0 bases and J by 1 base, with 8 bases between the two germline ends. The CDR3 length is 15 residues. CDR3 loop: CARSLAGTSYNEQFF. The CDR3 coding sequence is TGTGCCAGAAGCTTGGCGGGGACTTCCTACAATGAGCAGTTCTTC.

The chain joins TRBV5-6 to TRBJ1-5, with a weak D call TRBD1 (6 bases). V shed 2 bases and J shed 5 bases, with 8 bases lying between them. Germline loops: CDR1 SGHDT, CDR2 YYEEEE. CDR3 length equals 13 residues. The CDR3 loop is CASSFGQYQPQHF. Written as DNA, the CDR3 is TGTGCCAGCAGCTTCGGACAGTATCAGCCCCAGCATTTT. Full variable domain (missing parts from reference TRBV5-6 and TRBJ1-5): DAGVTQSPTHLIKTRGQQVTLRCSPKSGHDTVSWYQQALGQGPQFIFQYYEEEERQRGNFPDRFSGHQFPNYSSELNVNALLLGDSALYLCASSFGQYQPQHFGDGTRLSIL.

The V gene is TRBV13, the J gene TRBJ2-1; D is perhaps TRBD2 (6 bases). Germline CDR1 is PRHDT and CDR2 is FYEKMQ (reference sequence). Trimming stripped 3 bases from V and 9 bases from J, with 12 bases between. The CDR3 has 13 residues. CDR3 loop: CASSLTRNGEQFF. The CDR3 nucleotides read TGTGCCAGCAGCTTGACTAGGAACGGTGAGCAGTTCTTC.

For this clone: This specimen includes other DNA sequences encoding the same CDR3. The chain combines TRBV19 with TRBJ1-2; unclear D gene. The ends were cut back, 2 bases at V and 4 bases at J, with 8 bases in the middle. CDR3 length: 13 residues. Germline CDR1 and CDR2: LNHDA and SQIVND (reference sequence). CDR3 sequence reads: CASSILGSYGYTF. Here the CDR3 DNA reads TGTGCCAGTAGTATATTGGGGAGCTATGGCTACACCTTC.

With respect to this clone: The same CDR3 is also encoded by other DNA sequences in this sample. V and J are TRBV7-2 and TRBJ2-2, with TRBD2 matching over 9 bases. Trimming at V came to 2 bases and at J to 4 bases, leaving 5 bases not matched to a gene. The CDR3 is 16 residues long. Germline V CDR1 and CDR2: SGHTA, FQGNSA. The CDR3 nucleotides are TGTGCCAGCAGCTTATTGGGCGGGGGGGGCACCGGGGAGCTGTTTTTT. Amino acids: CASSLLGGGGTGELFF.

This clone was found a few times. The V and J genes are TRBV11-2 and TRBJ1-1; D call uncertain. V lost 1 base and J 1 base, leaving 7 bases between the germline ends. Germline values: CDR1 SGHAT, CDR2 FQNNGV. The CDR3 runs to 14 residues. The chain's CDR3 is CASSLVVSNTEAFF. CDR3 bases: TGTGCCAGCAGCTTAGTAGTCTCGAACACTGAAGCTTTCTTT.

This clone has only one observation. This sequence joins TRBV19 and TRBJ1-1; a weak D match, TRBD1 (5 bases). The V end was cut by 3 bases, the J end by 4 bases, with 15 bases between. CDR1 is LNHDA and CDR2 is SQIVND in the germline V gene (reference sequence). The length of the CDR3 is 15 residues. The chain's CDR3 is CASSIMGRRGTEAFF. The DNA of the CDR3 is TGTGCCAGTAGTATCATGGGGAGGAGGGGCACTGAAGCTTTCTTT.

The CDR3 bases are TGTGCCAGCAGCGTCACAGGGGTCTGGGATCAGCCCCAGCATTTT. Translating it yields CASSVTGVWDQPQHF. The chain combines TRBV9 with TRBJ1-5; 7 bases fit TRBD1. Germline CDR1 reads SGDLS; CDR2 reads YYNGEE. Trimming cost V 2 bases and J 5 bases; bases outside gene matches: 7. The length of the CDR3 is 15 residues. The full variable domain, completed using reference TRBV9 and TRBJ1-5, is DSGVTQTPKHLITATGQRVTLRCSPRSGDLSVYWYQQSLDQGLQFLIQYYNGEERAKGNILERFSAQQFPDLHSELNLSSLELGDSALYFCASSVTGVWDQPQHFGDGTRLSIL.